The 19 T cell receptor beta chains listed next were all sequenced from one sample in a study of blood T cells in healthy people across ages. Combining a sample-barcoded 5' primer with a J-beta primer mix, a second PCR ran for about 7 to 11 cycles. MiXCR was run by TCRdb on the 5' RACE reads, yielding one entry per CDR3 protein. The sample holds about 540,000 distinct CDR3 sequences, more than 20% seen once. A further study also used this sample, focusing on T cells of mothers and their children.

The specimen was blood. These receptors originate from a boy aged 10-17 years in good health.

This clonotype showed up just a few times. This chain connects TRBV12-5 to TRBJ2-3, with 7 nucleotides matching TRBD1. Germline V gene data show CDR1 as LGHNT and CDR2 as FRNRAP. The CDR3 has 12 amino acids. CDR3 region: CERGGSTDTQYF. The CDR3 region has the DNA TGTGAAAGAGGGGGCTCCACAGATACGCAGTATTTT.

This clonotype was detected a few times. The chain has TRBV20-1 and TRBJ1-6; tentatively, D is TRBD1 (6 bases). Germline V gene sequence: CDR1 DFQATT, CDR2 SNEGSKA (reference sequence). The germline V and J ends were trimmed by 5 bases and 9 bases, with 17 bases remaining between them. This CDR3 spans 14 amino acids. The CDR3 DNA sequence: TGCAGTGCTCCCCTGACAGGAGAACCTTCACCCCTCCACTTT. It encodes CSAPLTGEPSPLHF.

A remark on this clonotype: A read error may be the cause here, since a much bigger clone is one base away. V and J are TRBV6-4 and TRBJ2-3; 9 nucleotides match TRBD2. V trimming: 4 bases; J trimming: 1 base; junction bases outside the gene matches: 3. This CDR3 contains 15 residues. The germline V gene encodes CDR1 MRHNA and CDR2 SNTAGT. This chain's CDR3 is CASSAASGGTDTQYF. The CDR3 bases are TGTGCCAGCAGTGCGGCTAGCGGGGGCACAGATACGCAGTATTTT.

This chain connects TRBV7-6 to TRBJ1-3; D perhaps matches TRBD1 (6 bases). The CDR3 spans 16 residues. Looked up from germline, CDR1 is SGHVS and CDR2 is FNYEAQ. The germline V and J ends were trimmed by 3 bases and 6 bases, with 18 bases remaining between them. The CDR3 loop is CASSFASGALKNTIYF. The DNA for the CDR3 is TGTGCCAGCAGCTTCGCCTCAGGGGCCCTTAAAAACACCATATATTTT.

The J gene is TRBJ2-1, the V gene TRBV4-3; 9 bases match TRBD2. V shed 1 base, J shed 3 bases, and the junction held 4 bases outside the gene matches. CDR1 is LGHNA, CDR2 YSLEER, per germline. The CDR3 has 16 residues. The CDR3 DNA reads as TGCGCCAGCAGCCAAGGTGTTAGCGGGAGCTACAATGAGCAGTTCTTC. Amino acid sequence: CASSQGVSGSYNEQFF.

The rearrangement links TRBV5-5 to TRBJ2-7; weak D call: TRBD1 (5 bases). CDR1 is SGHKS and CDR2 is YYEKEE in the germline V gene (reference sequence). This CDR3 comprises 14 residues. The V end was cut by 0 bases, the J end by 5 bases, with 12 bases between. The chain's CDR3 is CASSLGQQVDEQYF. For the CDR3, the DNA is TGTGCCAGCAGCTTGGGCCAACAGGTCGACGAGCAGTACTTC.

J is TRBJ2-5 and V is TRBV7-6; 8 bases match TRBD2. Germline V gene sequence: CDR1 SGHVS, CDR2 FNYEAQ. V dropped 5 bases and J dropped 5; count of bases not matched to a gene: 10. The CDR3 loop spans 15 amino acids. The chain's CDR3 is CASSGLRGARETQYF. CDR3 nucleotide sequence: TGTGCCAGCAGCGGATTGCGGGGGGCCCGGGAGACCCAGTACTTC.

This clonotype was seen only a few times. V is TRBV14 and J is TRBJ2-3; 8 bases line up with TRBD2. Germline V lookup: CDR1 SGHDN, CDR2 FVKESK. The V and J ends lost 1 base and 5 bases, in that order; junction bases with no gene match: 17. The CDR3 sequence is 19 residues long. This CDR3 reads CASSQGPRLTGGQRDTQYF. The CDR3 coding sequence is TGTGCCAGCAGCCAAGGACCTAGACTGACGGGGGGGCAGAGAGATACGCAGTATTTT.

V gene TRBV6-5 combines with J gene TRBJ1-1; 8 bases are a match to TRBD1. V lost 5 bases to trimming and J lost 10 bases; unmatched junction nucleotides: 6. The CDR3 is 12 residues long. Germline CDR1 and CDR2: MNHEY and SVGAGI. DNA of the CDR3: TGTGCCAGCAGTGAGCGGACAGGGAGAGCTTTCTTT. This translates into CASSERTGRAFF.

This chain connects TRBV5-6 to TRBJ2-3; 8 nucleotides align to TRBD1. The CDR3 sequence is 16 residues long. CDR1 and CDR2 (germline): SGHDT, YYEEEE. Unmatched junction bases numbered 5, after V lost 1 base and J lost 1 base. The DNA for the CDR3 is TGTGCCAGCAGCTTGTTGCCAGGGGGCGGCACAGATACGCAGTATTTT. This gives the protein CASSLLPGGGTDTQYF.

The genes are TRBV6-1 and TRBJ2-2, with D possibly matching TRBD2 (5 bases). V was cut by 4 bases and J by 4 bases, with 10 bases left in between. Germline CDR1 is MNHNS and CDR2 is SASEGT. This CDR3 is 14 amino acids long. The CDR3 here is CASSGERGTGELFF. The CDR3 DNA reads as TGTGCCAGCAGTGGAGAACGGGGCACCGGGGAGCTGTTTTTT.

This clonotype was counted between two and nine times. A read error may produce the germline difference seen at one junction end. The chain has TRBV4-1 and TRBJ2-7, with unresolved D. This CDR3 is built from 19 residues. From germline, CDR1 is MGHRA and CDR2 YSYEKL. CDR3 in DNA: TGCACCAGCAGCCAGGTCGGCCTGGGGTCCAAAAGTCCTACATACGAGCAGTACTTC. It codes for CTSSQVGLGSKSPTYEQYF.

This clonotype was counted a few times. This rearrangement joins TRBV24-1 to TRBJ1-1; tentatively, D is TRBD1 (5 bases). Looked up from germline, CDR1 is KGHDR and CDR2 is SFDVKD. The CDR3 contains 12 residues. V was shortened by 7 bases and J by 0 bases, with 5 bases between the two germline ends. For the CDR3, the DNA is TGTGCCACCAGAGGGGTGAACACTGAAGCTTTCTTT. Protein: CATRGVNTEAFF.

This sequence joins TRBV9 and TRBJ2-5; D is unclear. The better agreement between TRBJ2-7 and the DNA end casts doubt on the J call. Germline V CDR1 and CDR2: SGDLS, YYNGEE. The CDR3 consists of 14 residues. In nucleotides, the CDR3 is TGTGCCAGCAGCGTAGTACCGGGTTGGGACGAGCAGTACTTC. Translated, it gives CASSVVPGWDEQYF.

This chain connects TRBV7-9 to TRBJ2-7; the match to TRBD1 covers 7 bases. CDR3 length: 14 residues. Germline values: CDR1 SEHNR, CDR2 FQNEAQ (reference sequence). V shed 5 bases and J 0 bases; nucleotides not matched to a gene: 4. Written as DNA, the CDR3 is TGTGCCAGCAGCCACGGACAGGCCTCCTACGAGCAGTACTTC. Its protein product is CASSHGQASYEQYF.

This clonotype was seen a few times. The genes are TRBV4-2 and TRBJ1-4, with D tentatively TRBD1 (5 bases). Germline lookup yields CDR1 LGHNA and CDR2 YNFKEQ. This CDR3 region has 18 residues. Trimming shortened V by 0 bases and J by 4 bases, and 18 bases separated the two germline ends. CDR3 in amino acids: CASSQDLNRPTGNEKLFF. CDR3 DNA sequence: TGTGCCAGCAGCCAAGATCTCAACAGGCCGACTGGTAATGAAAAACTGTTTTTT.

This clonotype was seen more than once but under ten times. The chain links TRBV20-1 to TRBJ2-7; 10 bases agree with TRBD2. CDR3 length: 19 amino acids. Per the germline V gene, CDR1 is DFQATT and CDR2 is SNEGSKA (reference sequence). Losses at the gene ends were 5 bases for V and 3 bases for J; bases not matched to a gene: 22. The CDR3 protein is CSAYNREGIAGGPNYEQYF. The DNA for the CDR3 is TGCAGTGCTTATAACAGGGAAGGAATAGCGGGGGGCCCAAACTACGAGCAGTACTTC.

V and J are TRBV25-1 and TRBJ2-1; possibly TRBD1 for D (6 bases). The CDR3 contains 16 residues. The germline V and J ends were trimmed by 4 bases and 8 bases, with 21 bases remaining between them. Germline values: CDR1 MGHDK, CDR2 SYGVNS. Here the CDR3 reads CASSGTTGHLLHEQFF. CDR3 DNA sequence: TGTGCCAGCAGTGGAACCACGGGACACCTCCTCCATGAGCAGTTCTTC.

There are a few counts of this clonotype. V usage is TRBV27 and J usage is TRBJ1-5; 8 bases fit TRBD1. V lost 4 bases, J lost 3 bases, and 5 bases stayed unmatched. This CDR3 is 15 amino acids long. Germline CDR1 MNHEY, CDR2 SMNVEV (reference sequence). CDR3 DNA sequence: TGTGCCAGCAGTTCAACTCAGGGGGCCAATCAGCCCCAGCATTTT. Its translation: CASSSTQGANQPQHF.